What follows describes a single T cell receptor beta chain. The V gene lost 6 bases and the J gene lost 5 bases, with 15 bases spanning the gap. The CDR3 length is 14 residues. Germline V gene sequence: CDR1 LGHDT, CDR2 YNNKEL (reference sequence). The data belong to a study of blood T cell repertoires in COVID-19. Measured with immunoSEQ multiplex PCR; TCRdb has only the in-frame clones, and not every one. This table has about 140,000 clones, under 85% appearing once. The chain is built from TRBV3-1 (or the pseudogene TRBV3-2) and TRBJ2-3; D might be TRBD2 (6 bases). The sample comprised peripheral blood. This TCR derives from a human donor in a cohort sampled during active COVID-19. The CDR3 sequence is CASRGSGLGDTQYF. The CDR3 coding sequence is TGTGCCAGCAGGGGGAGCGGGTTGGGAGATACGCAGTATTTT.